This T cell receptor (beta chain) was recorded in a study of T cell changes during pregnancy in multiple sclerosis. Produced via immunoSEQ multiplex PCR; TCRdb's table is partial and in-frame only. The sample yields fewer than 95,000 clones, 85% to 95% seen once. CDR3 length equals 15 residues. CDR1 MGHRA and CDR2 YSYEKL come from the germline V gene. V dropped 1 base and J dropped 4; count of bases not matched to a gene: 4. The clonotype originates from a female donor with multiple sclerosis, enrolled in a pregnancy study. The V call is TRBV4-1, the J call TRBJ2-3, with 8 positions matching TRBD2. The sequencing used peripheral blood, collected in the third trimester of pregnancy. DNA for the CDR3: TGCGCCAGCAGCCAAGTCGGGAGGGCCGCAGATACGCAGTATTTT. Residues: CASSQVGRAADTQYF.